This TCR beta chain was recovered during a study of blood T cell repertoires in COVID-19. In the study's own analysis: Amplification with reference gene primers provided the estimates of nucleated cell counts. Here immunoSEQ multiplex PCR was the method, and the copy in TCRdb shows in-frame clones only, minus some. V and J calls and clone size follow that table, whereas D and trimming were derived from the DNA. The sample has about 250,000 clones, approximately 86% seen once. This clonotype was sampled from an older woman who had recovered from COVID-19. Sequencing input: peripheral blood.

CDR3 DNA: TGTGCCAGCAGCCGAGGGGGTGCCAAAAACATTCAGTACTTC. This translates into CASSRGGAKNIQYF. The chain recombines TRBV9 with TRBJ2-4; D is perhaps TRBD1 (6 bases). The CDR3 consists of 14 residues. Looked up from germline, CDR1 is SGDLS and CDR2 is YYNGEE. The ends were cut back, 4 bases at V and 1 base at J, with 9 bases in the middle.